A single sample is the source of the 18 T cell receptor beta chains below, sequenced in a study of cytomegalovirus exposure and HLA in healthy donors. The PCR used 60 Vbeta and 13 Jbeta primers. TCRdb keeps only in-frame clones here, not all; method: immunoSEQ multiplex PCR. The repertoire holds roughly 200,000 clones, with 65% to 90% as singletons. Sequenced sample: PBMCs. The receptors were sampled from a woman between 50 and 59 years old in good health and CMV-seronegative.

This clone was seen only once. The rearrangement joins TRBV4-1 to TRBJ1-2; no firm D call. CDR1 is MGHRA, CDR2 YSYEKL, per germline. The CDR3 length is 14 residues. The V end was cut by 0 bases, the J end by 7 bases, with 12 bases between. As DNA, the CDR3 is TGCGCCAGCAGCCAAGACTTCTGGACTGTTGGCTACACCTTC. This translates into CASSQDFWTVGYTF.

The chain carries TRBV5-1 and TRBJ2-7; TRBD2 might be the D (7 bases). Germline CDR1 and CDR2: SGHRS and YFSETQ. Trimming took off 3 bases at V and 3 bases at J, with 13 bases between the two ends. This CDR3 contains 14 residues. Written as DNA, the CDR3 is TGCGCCAGCAGCTCCTCGGGGGGCGGCTACGAGCAGTACTTC. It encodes CASSSSGGGYEQYF.

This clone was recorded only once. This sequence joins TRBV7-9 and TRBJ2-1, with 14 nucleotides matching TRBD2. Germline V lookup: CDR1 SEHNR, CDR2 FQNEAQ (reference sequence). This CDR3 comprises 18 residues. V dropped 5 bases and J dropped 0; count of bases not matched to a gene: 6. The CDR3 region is CASSLGLAGALSYNEQFF. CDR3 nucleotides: TGTGCCAGCAGCCTGGGACTAGCGGGAGCCCTCTCCTACAATGAGCAGTTCTTC.

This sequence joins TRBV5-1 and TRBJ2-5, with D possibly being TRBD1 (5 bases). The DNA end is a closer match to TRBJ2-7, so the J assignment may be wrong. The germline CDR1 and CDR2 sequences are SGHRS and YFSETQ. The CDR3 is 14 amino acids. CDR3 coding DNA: TGCGCCAGCAGCTTGGGGCAGGGCCTCTACGAGCAGTACTTC. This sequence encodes CASSLGQGLYEQYF.

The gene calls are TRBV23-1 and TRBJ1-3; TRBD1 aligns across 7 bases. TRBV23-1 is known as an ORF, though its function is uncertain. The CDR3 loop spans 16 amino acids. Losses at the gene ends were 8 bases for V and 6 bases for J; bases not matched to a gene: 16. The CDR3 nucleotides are TGCGCCAGCCTTTACTCGGACAGGATTACACAAAACACCATATATTTT. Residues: CASLYSDRITQNTIYF.

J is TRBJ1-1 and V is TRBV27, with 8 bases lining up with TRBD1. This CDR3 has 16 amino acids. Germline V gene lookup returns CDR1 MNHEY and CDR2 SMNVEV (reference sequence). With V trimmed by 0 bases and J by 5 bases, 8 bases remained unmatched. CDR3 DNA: TGTGCCAGCAGTTTATCGGCAGGGGGCTGGTGGACTGAAGCTTTCTTT. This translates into CASSLSAGGWWTEAFF.

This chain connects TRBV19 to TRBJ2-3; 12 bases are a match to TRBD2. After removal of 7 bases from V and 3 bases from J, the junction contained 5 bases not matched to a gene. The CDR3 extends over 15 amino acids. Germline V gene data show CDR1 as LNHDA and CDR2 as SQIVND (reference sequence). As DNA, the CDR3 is TGTGCCAGTACCCTAGCGGGAGGGCCGACAGATACGCAGTATTTT. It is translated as CASTLAGGPTDTQYF.

CDR3 amino acids: CASGDRAEAFF. In nucleotides, the CDR3 is TGTGCCAGCGGTGACAGGGCGGAAGCTTTCTTT. V is TRBV28 and J is TRBJ1-1; 7 nucleotides line up with TRBD1. Germline CDR1 MDHEN, CDR2 SYDVKM. This CDR3 spans 11 amino acids. The V gene end was trimmed by 8 bases and the J gene end by 8 bases; junction bases not matched to a gene: 5. Using reference TRBV28 and TRBJ1-1 for the parts outside the CDR3, the full variable domain is DVKVTQSSRYLVKRTGEKVFLECVQDMDHENMFWYRQDPGLGLRLIYFSYDVKMKEKGDIPEGYSVSREKKERFSLILESASTNQTSMYLCASGDRAEAFFGQGTRLTVV.

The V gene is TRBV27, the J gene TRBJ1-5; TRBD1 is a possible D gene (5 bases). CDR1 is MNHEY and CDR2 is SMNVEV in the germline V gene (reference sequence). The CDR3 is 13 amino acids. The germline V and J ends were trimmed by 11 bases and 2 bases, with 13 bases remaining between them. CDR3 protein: CARLGVGNQPQHF. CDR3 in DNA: TGTGCCCGACTAGGGGTGGGCAATCAGCCCCAGCATTTT.

For the CDR3, the DNA is TGCGCCAGCAGCTTGAATGCAGGGGTCATGAAAAAACTGTTTTTT. It is translated as CASSLNAGVMKKLFF. The chain couples TRBV5-1 to TRBJ1-4, with D possibly being TRBD1 (6 bases). The V and J ends lost 1 base and 9 bases respectively, with 16 bases between them. Germline-derived CDR1 and CDR2 are SGHRS and YFSETQ. This CDR3 is built from 15 residues.

In DNA form, the CDR3 reads TGCGCCAGCAGCCCTCGACAGGGGAGCAACACTGAAGCTTTCTTT. Its protein is CASSPRQGSNTEAFF. V and J are TRBV5-1 and TRBJ1-1; TRBD1 agrees at 8 bases. There are 15 residues in the CDR3. The V gene's germline CDR1 is SGHRS and CDR2 YFSETQ. The junction had 7 bases not matched to a gene; V was cut back by 4 bases and J by 2 bases.

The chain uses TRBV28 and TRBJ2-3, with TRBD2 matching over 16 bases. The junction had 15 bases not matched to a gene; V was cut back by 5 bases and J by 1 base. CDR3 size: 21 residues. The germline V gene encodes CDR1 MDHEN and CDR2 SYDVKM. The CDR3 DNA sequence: TGTGCCAGCAGTACCCACCTTCTCGGGACTAGCGGGAGGGCGGGCACAGATACGCAGTATTTT. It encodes CASSTHLLGTSGRAGTDTQYF.

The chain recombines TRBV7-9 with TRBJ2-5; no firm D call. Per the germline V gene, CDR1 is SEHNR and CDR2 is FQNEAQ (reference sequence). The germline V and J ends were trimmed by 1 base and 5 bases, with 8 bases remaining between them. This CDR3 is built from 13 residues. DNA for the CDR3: TGTGCCAGCAGCTTAGGTGGAGTCGAGACCCAGTACTTC. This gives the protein CASSLGGVETQYF.

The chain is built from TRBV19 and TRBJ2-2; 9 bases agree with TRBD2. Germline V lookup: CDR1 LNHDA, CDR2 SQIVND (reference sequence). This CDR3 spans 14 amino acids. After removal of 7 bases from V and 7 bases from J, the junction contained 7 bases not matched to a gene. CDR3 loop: CASTVGGRGGELFF. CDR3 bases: TGTGCCAGTACCGTCGGCGGGAGGGGCGGGGAGCTGTTTTTT.

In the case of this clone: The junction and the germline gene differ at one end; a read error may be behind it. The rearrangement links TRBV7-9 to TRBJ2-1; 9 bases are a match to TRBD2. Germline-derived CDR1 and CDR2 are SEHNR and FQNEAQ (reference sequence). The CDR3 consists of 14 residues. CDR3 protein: CSSSSGLAGNEQFF. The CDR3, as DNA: TGTTCCAGCAGCTCGGGACTAGCCGGCAATGAGCAGTTCTTC.

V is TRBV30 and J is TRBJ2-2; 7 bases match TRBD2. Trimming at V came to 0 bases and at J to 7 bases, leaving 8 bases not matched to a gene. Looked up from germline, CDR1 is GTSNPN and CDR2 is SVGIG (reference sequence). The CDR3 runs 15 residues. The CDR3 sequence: CAWSVWGRAIGELFF. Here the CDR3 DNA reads TGTGCCTGGAGTGTTTGGGGGAGGGCTATCGGGGAGCTGTTTTTT.

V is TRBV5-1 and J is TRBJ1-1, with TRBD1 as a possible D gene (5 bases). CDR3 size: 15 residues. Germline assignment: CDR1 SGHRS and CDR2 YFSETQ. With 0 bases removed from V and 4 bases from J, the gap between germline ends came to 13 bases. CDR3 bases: TGCGCCAGCAGCTTGGGGGGGGGAGGAATCACTGAAGCTTTCTTT. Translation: CASSLGGGGITEAFF.

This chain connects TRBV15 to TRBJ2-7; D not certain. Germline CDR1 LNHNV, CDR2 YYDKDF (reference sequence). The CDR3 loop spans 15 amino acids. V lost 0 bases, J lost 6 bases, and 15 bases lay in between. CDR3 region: CATSREATPPGEQYF. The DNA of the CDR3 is TGTGCCACCAGCAGAGAAGCTACCCCCCCCGGCGAGCAGTACTTC.